These T cell receptor beta chains were read from a single sample in a study of blood T cells in healthy people across ages. TCRdb itself ran the 5' RACE reads through MiXCR, one entry per CDR3 protein. Of roughly 800,000 distinct CDR3 sequences in the sample, approximately 35% are singletons; the top ten hold 13%. Sequencing was performed on blood. These receptors all come from a man aged 18 to 30 in good health. Both conserved end residues are part of each CDR3. Each record gives: V gene, J gene, D gene, clone size, CDR3 protein, CDR3 DNA. D genes are given only for firm matches. For some rows the clone size is stated as once, few or many, or as a class when expanded; others skip it.

>TRBV10-3|TRBJ1-4|TRBD1|NA
CAIRASSGQGAEKLFF
TGTGCCATCAGGGCTAGCTCGGGACAGGGTGCTGAAAAACTGTTTTTT
>TRBV10-3|TRBJ1-1|TRBD1|few
CAISDRQGNTEAFF
TGTGCCATCAGTGACCGACAGGGCAACACTGAAGCTTTCTTT
>TRBV12-3/TRBV12-4|TRBJ1-2|NA|many
CASSSSNYGYTF
TGTGCCAGCAGCTCATCCAACTATGGCTACACCTTC
>TRBV28|TRBJ1-3|NA|once
CASSNRESVRNTIYF
TGTGCCAGCAGCAACAGGGAGTCTGTGAGAAACACCATATATTTT
>TRBV24-1|TRBJ2-3|TRBD2|NA
CATSGPLAAADTQYF
TGTGCCACCAGTGGCCCGCTAGCGGCCGCAGATACGCAGTATTTT
>TRBV28|TRBJ2-3|NA|NA
CASTRYGTSTDTQYF
TGTGCCAGTACCCGTTATGGAACTAGCACAGATACGCAGTATTTT
>TRBV2|TRBJ1-1|NA|NA
CASRDQAKIRGLAEAFF
TGTGCCAGCAGAGATCAAGCTAAAATTCGGGGTTTAGCTGAAGCTTTCTTT
>TRBV12-3/TRBV12-4|TRBJ2-1|NA|NA
CASNSGQPQETQFF
TGTGCCAGCAATTCAGGACAGCCTCAAGAGACCCAGTTCTTC
>TRBV30|TRBJ1-5|TRBD1|NA
CAWTHRTGQSGQPQHF
TGTGCCTGGACCCATCGGACAGGGCAAAGCGGGCAGCCCCAGCATTTT
>TRBV6-2/TRBV6-3|TRBJ2-2|TRBD1|NA
CASRNARGIRTGELFF
TGTGCCAGCAGAAACGCCAGGGGGATTCGGACCGGGGAGCTGTTTTTT
>TRBV13|TRBJ2-5|NA|NA
CASSTRERGNEQYF
TGTGCCAGCAGCACACGGGAAAGGGGCAATGAGCAGTACTTC
>TRBV27|TRBJ2-1|TRBD2|many
CASTSGGYNEQFF
TGTGCCAGCACTAGCGGGGGATACAATGAGCAGTTCTTC
>TRBV20-1|TRBJ2-1|NA|NA
CSASSPRGDSYEQFF
TGCAGTGCTAGCTCGCCCCGCGGGGACTCCTACGAGCAGTTCTTC
>TRBV28|TRBJ2-7|NA|few
CASSDSWGEQYF
TGTGCCAGCAGCGATAGTTGGGGCGAGCAGTACTTC
>TRBV7-7|TRBJ2-7|NA|NA
CASSLSFGTGAEGLYF
NA
>TRBV20-1|TRBJ1-1|TRBD1|few
CSARATGDPEAFF
TGCAGTGCTAGGGCGACAGGGGATCCTGAAGCTTTCTTT
>TRBV9|TRBJ2-7|NA|NA
CASSPEAGFGEQYF
TGTGCCAGCAGCCCAGAGGCAGGGTTTGGCGAGCAGTACTTC
>TRBV2|TRBJ1-2|NA|few
CASSDRHYGYGYTF
TGTGCCAGCAGTGATCGCCATTACGGGTATGGCTACACCTTC
>TRBV29-1|TRBJ2-6|NA|few
CSVVVKGEGANVLTF
TGCAGCGTTGTAGTGAAGGGGGAGGGGGCCAACGTCCTGACTTTC
>TRBV10-3|TRBJ2-6|NA|many
CAISTEGPGGANVLTF
TGTGCCATCTCCACTGAGGGTCCGGGGGGGGCCAACGTCCTGACTTTC
>TRBV20-1|TRBJ2-1|TRBD1|NA
CSAGRTGRTYNEQFF
TGCAGTGCGGGCCGGACAGGGAGGACCTACAATGAGCAGTTCTTC
>TRBV5-1|TRBJ1-4|NA|NA
CASSLRGGLNEKLFF
TGCGCCAGCAGCTTGAGGGGGGGGCTCAACGAAAAACTGTTTTTT
>TRBV27|TRBJ2-6|NA|many
CASSLYSGANVLTF
TGTGCCAGCAGCCTCTATTCTGGGGCCAACGTCCTGACTTTC